This paragraph reports one T cell receptor (beta chain). The antigen is undetermined. Time point specified: newly diagnosed GD, antithyroid drugs for less than 3 months. PBMC RNA was the source of the TCR library. The data are from a study of regulatory T cells in long-lasting Graves disease. Researchers made TCR beta libraries by using iRepertoire HTBI primers and running Arm-PCR on CDR3 regions. TCRdb independently ran MiXCR on the multiplex PCR reads; one entry per CDR3 protein. The profile covers some 220,000 distinct CDR3 sequences, with around a fifth appearing a single time and about an eighth taken by the ten largest. Study findings and constraints: TRBV28 was favored in persistent disease, as were TRBJ1-2 and TRBJ2-5. Newly diagnosed Graves' patients exceeded persistent ones in TCR diversity.

The CDR3 has 14 amino acids. Germline values: CDR1 LNHDA, CDR2 SQIVND (reference sequence). V shed 3 bases and J 3 bases; nucleotides not matched to a gene: 3. The sample was also reused in another study, on T cells in Graves' hyperthyroidism and ophthalmopathy. Turning to that study: HTBI primers drove first-round RT-PCR of the TCR CDR3.

The sequence derives from a woman in her twenties or thirties with Graves disease. Sequenced material: peripheral blood mononuclear cells (PBMCs), taken at new diagnosis, from a patient treated with antithyroid drugs. J is TRBJ2-7 and V is TRBV19; 9 bases fit TRBD1. CDR3 nucleotides: TGTGCCAGTAGTATGGGGGGACAGGGCTACGAGCAGTACTTC. It yields the protein CASSMGGQGYEQYF.